This entry is about one T cell receptor beta chain. The CDR3 consists of 13 residues. Trimming stripped 1 base from V and 0 bases from J, with 6 bases between. Germline V lookup: CDR1 GTSNPN, CDR2 SVGIG (reference sequence). Produced via immunoSEQ multiplex PCR; TCRdb's table is partial and in-frame only. This repertoire shows around 380,000 clones, about 90% found once; its top ten account for approximately 1.2%. These data are taken from a study of blood T cell repertoires in COVID-19. As for the study in general: From the United States, Italy and Spain came samples of acute and convalescent COVID-19.

Cohort 3 donors were reported recovered after two negative PCRs, clearance, or symptom resolution. The chain links TRBV30 to TRBJ1-1; D remains unclear. The TCR originated in a man aged 30 to 45 who had recovered from COVID-19. Sequencing was done on a sample of PBMCs or T cells enriched from blood (not recorded which). In DNA, the CDR3 is TGTGCCTGGAGTGCCAATTTGAACACTGAAGCTTTCTTT. This translates into CAWSANLNTEAFF.